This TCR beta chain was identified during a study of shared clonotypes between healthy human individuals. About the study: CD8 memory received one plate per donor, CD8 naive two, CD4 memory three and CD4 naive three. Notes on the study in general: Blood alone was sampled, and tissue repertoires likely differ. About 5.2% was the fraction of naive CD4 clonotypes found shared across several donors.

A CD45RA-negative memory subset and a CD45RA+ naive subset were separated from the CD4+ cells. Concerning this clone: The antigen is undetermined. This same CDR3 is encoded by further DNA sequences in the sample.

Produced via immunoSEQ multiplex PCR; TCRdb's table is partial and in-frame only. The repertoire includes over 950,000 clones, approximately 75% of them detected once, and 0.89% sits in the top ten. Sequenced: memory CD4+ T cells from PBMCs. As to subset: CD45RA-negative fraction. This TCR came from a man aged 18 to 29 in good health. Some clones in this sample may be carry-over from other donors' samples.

The CDR3 spells CASSDRETQYF. The CDR3 DNA reads as TGTGCCAGCAGTGACCGGGAGACCCAGTACTTC. The chain recombines TRBV2 with TRBJ2-5; D not resolved. Germline assignment: CDR1 SNHLY and CDR2 FYNNEI. V lost 3 bases and J 5 bases, leaving 4 bases between the germline ends. CDR3 length equals 11 residues.